The 31 T cell receptor beta chains in this list originate from one sample, sequenced in a study of shared clonotypes between healthy human individuals. Data came from immunoSEQ multiplex PCR; TCRdb stores just in-frame clones and leaves some out. The data show over 2 million clones, 85% to 95% seen once. Specimen: naive CD4+ T cells sorted from blood. The subset was: CD45RA+ positively selected. The receptors here all came from a man younger than 30 in good health.

The chain uses TRBV18 and TRBJ1-2; the D is unclear. V lost 3 bases, J lost 6 bases, and 11 bases lay in between. The CDR3 has 13 amino acids. Germline V gene lookup returns CDR1 KGHSH and CDR2 LQKENI. Here the CDR3 DNA reads TGTGCCAGCTCACCCGCTTCCGGGGATGGCTACACCTTC. Its translation: CASSPASGDGYTF.

The gene calls are TRBV20-1 and TRBJ1-2; D ambiguous. The V gene's germline CDR1 is DFQATT and CDR2 SNEGSKA (reference sequence). Trimming cost V 3 bases and J 5 bases, with 7 bases left between them. The CDR3 runs 11 residues. The CDR3 region is CSASHTYGYTF. DNA of the CDR3: TGCAGTGCTAGCCATACTTATGGCTACACCTTC.

The chain has TRBV10-3 and TRBJ2-7, with no clear D. CDR3 size: 15 residues. Germline lookup yields CDR1 ENHRY and CDR2 SYGVKD. V was clipped by 4 bases and J by 0 bases, with 13 bases between them. The CDR3 loop reads CAISAGITFSYEQYF. CDR3 nucleotides: TGTGCCATCAGTGCCGGTATAACCTTCTCCTACGAGCAGTACTTC.

J is TRBJ2-5 and V is TRBV6-1; D is unclear. CDR3 length: 13 residues. CDR1 is MNHNS, CDR2 SASEGT, per germline. Trimming pared 0 bases from V and 3 bases from J, leaving 5 bases between. CDR3 sequence: CASSEASEETQYF. CDR3 DNA sequence: TGTGCCAGCAGTGAAGCCTCAGAAGAGACCCAGTACTTC.

The chain couples TRBV10-3 to TRBJ1-1, with 8 bases identical to TRBD1. Losses at the gene ends were 6 bases for V and 0 bases for J; bases not matched to a gene: 9. From germline, CDR1 is ENHRY and CDR2 SYGVKD. The CDR3 is made up of 16 amino acids. CDR3 sequence reads: CAIRRQGRGMNTEAFF. DNA of the CDR3: TGTGCCATCAGGCGACAGGGGCGGGGTATGAACACTGAAGCTTTCTTT.

V and J are TRBV5-5 and TRBJ1-6; possible D gene TRBD1, 5 bases. Germline V gene data show CDR1 as SGHKS and CDR2 as YYEKEE (reference sequence). This CDR3 comprises 15 residues. V gave up 1 base and J gave up 5 bases, with 10 bases separating them. The chain's CDR3 is CASSLMPGNNSPLHF. Here the CDR3 DNA reads TGTGCCAGCAGCTTGATGCCAGGGAATAATTCACCCCTCCACTTT. The variable domain in full, with the rest retrieved from reference TRBV5-5 and TRBJ1-6, is DAGVTQSPTHLIKTRGQQVTLRCSPISGHKSVSWYQQVLGQGPQFIFQYYEKEERGRGNFPDRFSARQFPNYSSELNVNALLLGDSALYLCASSLMPGNNSPLHFGNGTRLTVT.

The gene calls are TRBV5-1 and TRBJ1-2; 10 nucleotides match TRBD1. The CDR3 covers 21 residues. Per the germline V gene, CDR1 is SGHRS and CDR2 is YFSETQ. Unmatched junction bases numbered 17, after V lost 0 bases and J lost 0 bases. The CDR3 spells CASSLVLTGGLNPLTNYGYTF. In DNA, the CDR3 is TGCGCCAGCAGCTTGGTCCTGACAGGGGGCCTTAATCCTCTCACTAACTATGGCTACACCTTC.

The V call is TRBV7-9, the J call TRBJ2-7; 8 bases match TRBD1. The CDR3 spans 15 residues. The V gene end was trimmed by 5 bases and the J gene end by 3 bases; junction bases not matched to a gene: 9. Germline CDR1 SEHNR, CDR2 FQNEAQ (reference sequence). The DNA for the CDR3 is TGTGCCAGCAGCCAATCAGGACAGGGAAGCTACGAGCAGTACTTC. Protein sequence: CASSQSGQGSYEQYF.

The chain carries TRBV5-1 and TRBJ1-2; D uncertain. This CDR3 is 15 amino acids long. From germline, CDR1 is SGHRS and CDR2 YFSETQ. V was shortened by 6 bases and J by 4 bases, with 19 bases between the two germline ends. The CDR3 loop is CASTPDGSFGYGYTF. DNA of the CDR3: TGCGCCAGCACTCCGGATGGGTCGTTCGGCTATGGCTACACCTTC. The full variable domain, with the rest looked up from reference TRBV5-1 and TRBJ1-2, is KAGVTQTPRYLIKTRGQQVTLSCSPISGHRSVSWYQQTPGQGLQFLFEYFSETQRNKGNFPGRFSGRQFSNSRSEMNVSTLELGDSALYLCASTPDGSFGYGYTFGSGTRLTVV.

About this clone itself: The identical CDR3 is also encoded by other nucleotide sequences in the sample. The chain recombines TRBV18 with TRBJ2-2; D uncertain. V lost 0 bases to trimming and J lost 1 base, with 6 bases between them. The CDR3 sequence is 15 residues long. Germline V gives CDR1 KGHSH, CDR2 LQKENI. CDR3 nucleotide sequence: TGTGCCAGCTCACCACCGGGCGGGAACACCGGGGAGCTGTTTTTT. Its translation is CASSPPGGNTGELFF.

The V gene is TRBV7-6, the J gene TRBJ2-1, with 12 bases aligning to TRBD2. This CDR3 is 18 amino acids long. Germline V lookup: CDR1 SGHVS, CDR2 FNYEAQ. V trimming: 1 base; J trimming: 9 bases; junction bases outside the gene matches: 13. The CDR3 reads CASSLGPITSGRSGEQFF. DNA for the CDR3: TGTGCCAGCAGCTTAGGGCCCATTACTAGCGGGAGGTCCGGTGAGCAGTTCTTC. The whole variable domain, remainder taken from reference TRBV7-6 and TRBJ2-1, is GAGVSQSPRYKVTKRGQDVALRCDPISGHVSLYWYRQALGQGPEFLTYFNYEAQQDKSGLPNDRFSAERPEGSISTLTIQRTEQRDSAMYRCASSLGPITSGRSGEQFFGPGTRLTVL.

V gene TRBV7-2 combines with J gene TRBJ2-7; 8 nucleotides align to TRBD2. V lost 1 base and J lost 3; bases outside the gene matches: 14. Germline CDR1 SGHTA, CDR2 FQGNSA. The CDR3 is made up of 18 amino acids. The CDR3 protein is CASSLVSGAAGGSYEQYF. In nucleotides, the CDR3 is TGTGCCAGCAGCTTAGTATCGGGGGCGGCGGGAGGTAGCTACGAGCAGTACTTC. The full variable domain, rest sourced from reference TRBV7-2 and TRBJ2-7, is GAGVSQSPSNKVTEKGKDVELRCDPISGHTALYWYRQSLGQGLEFLIYFQGNSAPDKSGLPSDRFSAERTGGSVSTLTIQRTQQEDSAVYLCASSLVSGAAGGSYEQYFGPGTRLTVT.

The chain employs TRBV19 and TRBJ2-1; 7 bases map to TRBD1. The CDR3 loop spans 14 amino acids. Germline trimming cut 8 bases from V and 4 bases from J; bases unmatched to any gene: 8. Germline V CDR1 and CDR2: LNHDA, SQIVND (reference sequence). The CDR3 loop reads CASSQGSVYNEQFF. The CDR3 bases are TGTGCCAGTTCACAGGGGTCGGTATACAATGAGCAGTTCTTC.

This clone occurred a few times. The chain uses TRBV6-6 and TRBJ1-1; 7 nucleotides line up with TRBD1. This CDR3 has 15 residues. Germline CDR1 MNHNY, CDR2 SVGAGI (reference sequence). Trimming cost V 0 bases and J 8 bases; bases outside gene matches: 9. The CDR3 reads CASSYSDGTEHEAFF. For the CDR3, the DNA is TGTGCCAGCAGTTACTCGGATGGGACAGAGCACGAAGCTTTCTTT.

CDR3 amino acids: CASSLIGGTEAFF. The CDR3 coding sequence is TGTGCCAGCAGCTTAATAGGAGGCACTGAAGCTTTCTTT. The chain is built from TRBV7-2 and TRBJ1-1; no reliable D call. The CDR3 consists of 13 residues. Germline CDR1 is SGHTA and CDR2 is FQGNSA. V lost 2 bases, J lost 4 bases, and 8 bases lay in between.

This sequence joins TRBV6-5 and TRBJ1-6; D may be TRBD1 (6 bases). V was pared by 0 bases and J by 9 bases, with 12 bases between. The CDR3 spans 15 residues. Germline CDR1 reads MNHEY; CDR2 reads SVGAGI. The CDR3 DNA follows: TGTGCCAGCAGTTACTCGGTTCAGGGGTCTTCACCCCTCCACTTT. It yields the protein CASSYSVQGSSPLHF.

This chain connects TRBV11-2 to TRBJ2-1; D is unclear. Trimming shortened V by 0 bases and J by 12 bases, and 6 bases separated the two germline ends. CDR1 is SGHAT and CDR2 is FQNNGV in the germline V gene. The CDR3 totals 11 residues. Written as DNA, the CDR3 is TGTGCCAGCAGCTTAGATTCGCCGCAGTTCTTC. Protein: CASSLDSPQFF.

The V gene is TRBV6-5, the J gene TRBJ1-1; D perhaps matches TRBD1 (5 bases). The CDR3 covers 13 residues. The V gene lost 6 bases and the J gene lost 5 bases, with 13 bases spanning the gap. Germline V lookup: CDR1 MNHEY, CDR2 SVGAGI. CDR3 loop: CASSWDWGTEAFF. In nucleotides, the CDR3 is TGTGCCAGCAGCTGGGACTGGGGAACTGAAGCTTTCTTT.

A remark on this clone: Different DNA sequences within this sample yield the same CDR3. CDR3 loop: CSVGQGATEAFF. CDR3 DNA: TGCAGCGTGGGACAGGGGGCCACTGAAGCTTTCTTT. The gene calls are TRBV29-1 and TRBJ1-1, with 12 positions matching TRBD1. Germline-derived CDR1 and CDR2 are SQVTM and ANQGSEA. The CDR3 covers 12 residues. With 6 bases clipped from V and 4 bases from J, the junction kept 0 bases outside the gene matches.

Concerning this clone: Distinct nucleotide sequences in the sample also encode this CDR3. V is TRBV6-5 and J is TRBJ1-1; D gene unclear. Germline V gene sequence: CDR1 MNHEY, CDR2 SVGAGI. The CDR3 contains 13 residues. The V end was cut by 6 bases, the J end by 0 bases, with 8 bases between. This CDR3 reads CASSRTLNTEAFF. CDR3 coding DNA: TGTGCCAGCAGCCGTACCTTGAACACTGAAGCTTTCTTT.

This chain joins TRBV7-2 and TRBJ2-3, with D perhaps being TRBD1 or TRBD2 (5 bases each). CDR1 SGHTA and CDR2 FQGNSA come from the germline V gene. CDR3 length equals 15 residues. Trimming left V 5 bases short and J 0 bases short, with 12 bases between. This CDR3 reads CASSLRDGSTDTQYF. The CDR3 coding sequence is TGTGCCAGCAGCCTACGGGACGGTAGCACAGATACGCAGTATTTT.

The rearrangement links TRBV5-4 to TRBJ1-2, with D possibly being TRBD1 (6 bases). There are 17 residues in the CDR3. Trimming cost V 4 bases and J 0 bases, with 19 bases left between them. Germline-derived CDR1 and CDR2 are SGHNT and YYREEE (reference sequence). The CDR3 protein is CASSRPLGQKTNYGYTF. CDR3 sequence (DNA): TGTGCCAGCAGCCGGCCTTTGGGACAAAAGACTAACTATGGCTACACCTTC.

This chain uses TRBV5-1 with TRBJ2-1; D may be TRBD2 (6 bases). CDR3 length: 16 amino acids. The V end was cut by 4 bases, the J end by 0 bases, with 14 bases between. The V gene's germline CDR1 is SGHRS and CDR2 YFSETQ. Here the CDR3 DNA reads TGCGCCAGCAGCGTAGATAGCGGAGGCTCCTACAATGAGCAGTTCTTC. Its protein is CASSVDSGGSYNEQFF.

This chain links TRBV11-2 with TRBJ1-2; no firm D call. V shed 0 bases and J shed 4 bases, with 12 bases lying between them. Germline loops: CDR1 SGHAT, CDR2 FQNNGV. The CDR3 totals 15 residues. This CDR3 reads CASSLDLETTYGYTF. CDR3 coding DNA: TGTGCCAGCAGCTTAGATTTGGAGACGACCTATGGCTACACCTTC.

The J gene is TRBJ2-2, the V gene TRBV6-6; D remains ambiguous. Trimming shortened V by 3 bases and J by 8 bases, and 4 bases separated the two germline ends. This CDR3 contains 11 residues. CDR1 is MNHNY, CDR2 SVGAGI, per germline (reference sequence). CDR3 amino acids: CASSYKGELFF. CDR3 sequence (DNA): TGTGCCAGCAGTTATAAGGGGGAGCTGTTTTTT.

This chain uses TRBV4-1 with TRBJ2-5; D is unresolved. The CDR3 runs to 16 residues. The germline V and J ends were trimmed by 0 bases and 2 bases, with 13 bases remaining between them. Germline V CDR1 and CDR2: MGHRA, YSYEKL. CDR3 in DNA: TGCGCCAGCAGCCAAGAGGGCCCTGGCATTCAAGAGACCCAGTACTTC. Translated: CASSQEGPGIQETQYF.

In the case of this clone: The same CDR3 can be traced to other DNA sequences in this sample. The CDR3 DNA follows: TGTGCCAGCTCACCAGGAGCGGGGTACGAGCAGTACTTC. Amino acids: CASSPGAGYEQYF. This sequence joins TRBV18 and TRBJ2-7; 7 bases agree with TRBD2. The germline CDR1 and CDR2 sequences are KGHSH and LQKENI. This CDR3 has 13 residues. V lost 2 bases and J lost 4; bases outside the gene matches: 2.

The gene calls are TRBV13 and TRBJ2-1, with 9 bases aligning to TRBD1. Per the germline V gene, CDR1 is PRHDT and CDR2 is FYEKMQ (reference sequence). CDR3 length: 15 residues. The V segment lost 1 base and the J segment 6 bases; nucleotides outside the gene matches: 4. The CDR3: CASSLVGQGSNEQFF. The CDR3 DNA reads as TGTGCCAGCAGCTTAGTGGGACAGGGTTCCAATGAGCAGTTCTTC.

The rearrangement links TRBV6-5 to TRBJ1-5; D might be TRBD1 (6 bases). V was pared by 5 bases and J by 9 bases, with 14 bases between. CDR1 is MNHEY, CDR2 SVGAGI, per germline. The CDR3 spans 13 residues. This chain's CDR3 is CASSQTGIGPQHF. The CDR3 DNA sequence: TGTGCCAGCAGTCAAACAGGGATAGGGCCCCAGCATTTT.

In its sample, this clone was seen once. This chain links TRBV4-3 with TRBJ2-3; D uncertain. CDR1 LGHNA and CDR2 YSLEER come from the germline V gene. The ends were cut back, 0 bases at V and 10 bases at J, with 17 bases in the middle. CDR3 size: 15 residues. In DNA form, the CDR3 reads TGCGCCAGCAGCCAAGAAACGGCAGGTGGATTATCGCAGTATTTT. It specifies CASSQETAGGLSQYF.

This chain uses TRBV4-3 with TRBJ2-2; 11 bases line up with TRBD2. The germline CDR1 and CDR2 sequences are LGHNA and YSLEER. Germline trimming cut 4 bases from V and 5 bases from J; bases unmatched to any gene: 12. This CDR3 spans 18 amino acids. CDR3 residues: CASSPRLLAGVGTGELFF. The CDR3, as DNA: TGCGCCAGCAGCCCCCGTTTACTAGCGGGAGTAGGGACCGGGGAGCTGTTTTTT.